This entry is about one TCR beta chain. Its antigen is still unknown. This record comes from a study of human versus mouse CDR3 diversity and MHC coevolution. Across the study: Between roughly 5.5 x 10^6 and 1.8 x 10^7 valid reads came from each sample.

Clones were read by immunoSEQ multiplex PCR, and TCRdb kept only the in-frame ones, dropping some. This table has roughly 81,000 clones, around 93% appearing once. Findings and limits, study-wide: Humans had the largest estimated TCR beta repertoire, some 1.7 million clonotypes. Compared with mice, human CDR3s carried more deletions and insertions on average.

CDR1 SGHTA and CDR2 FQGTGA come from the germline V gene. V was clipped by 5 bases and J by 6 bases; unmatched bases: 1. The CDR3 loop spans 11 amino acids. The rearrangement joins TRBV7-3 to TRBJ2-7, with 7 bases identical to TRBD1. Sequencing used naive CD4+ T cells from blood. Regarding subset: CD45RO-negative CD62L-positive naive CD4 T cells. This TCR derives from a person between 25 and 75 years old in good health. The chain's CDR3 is CASSAGGEQYF. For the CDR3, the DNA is TGTGCCAGCAGCGCAGGGGGCGAGCAGTACTTC.